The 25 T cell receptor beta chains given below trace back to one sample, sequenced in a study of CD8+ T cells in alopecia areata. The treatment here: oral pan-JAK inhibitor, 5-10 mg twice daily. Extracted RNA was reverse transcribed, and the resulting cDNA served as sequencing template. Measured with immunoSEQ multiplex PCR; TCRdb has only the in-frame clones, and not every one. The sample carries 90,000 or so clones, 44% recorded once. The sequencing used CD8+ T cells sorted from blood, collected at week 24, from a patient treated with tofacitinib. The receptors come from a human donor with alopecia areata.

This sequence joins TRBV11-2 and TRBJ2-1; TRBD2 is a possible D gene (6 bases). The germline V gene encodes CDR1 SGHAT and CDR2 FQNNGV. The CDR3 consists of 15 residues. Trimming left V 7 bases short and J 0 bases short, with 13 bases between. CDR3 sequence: CASNPSGSSYNEQFF. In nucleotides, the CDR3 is TGTGCCAGCAACCCCTCCGGGAGCTCCTACAATGAGCAGTTCTTC.

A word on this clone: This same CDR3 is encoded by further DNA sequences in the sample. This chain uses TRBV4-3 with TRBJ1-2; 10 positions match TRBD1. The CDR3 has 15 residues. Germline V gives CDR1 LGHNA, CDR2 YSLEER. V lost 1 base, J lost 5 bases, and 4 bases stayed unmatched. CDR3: CASSQGGTGEYGYTF. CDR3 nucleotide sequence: TGCGCCAGCAGCCAAGGGGGGACAGGGGAATATGGCTACACCTTC.

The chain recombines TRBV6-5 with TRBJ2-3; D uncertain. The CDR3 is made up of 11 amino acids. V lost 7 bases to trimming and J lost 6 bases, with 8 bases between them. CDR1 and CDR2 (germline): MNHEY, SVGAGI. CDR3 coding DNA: TGTGCCAGCATTCTGGGGGATACGCAGTATTTT. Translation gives CASILGDTQYF.

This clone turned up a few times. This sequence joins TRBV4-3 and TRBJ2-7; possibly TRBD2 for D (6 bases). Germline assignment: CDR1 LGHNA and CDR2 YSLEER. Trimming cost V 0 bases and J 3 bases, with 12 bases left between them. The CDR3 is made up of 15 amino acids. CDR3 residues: CASSQDPGLFYEQYF. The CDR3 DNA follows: TGCGCCAGCAGCCAAGATCCGGGACTGTTCTACGAGCAGTACTTC.

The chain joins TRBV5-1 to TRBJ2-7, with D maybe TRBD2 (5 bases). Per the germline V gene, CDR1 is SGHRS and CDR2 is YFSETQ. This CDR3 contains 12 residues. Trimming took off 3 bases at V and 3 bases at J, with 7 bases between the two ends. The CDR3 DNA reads TGCGCCAGCAGCTCCCGGGACTACGAGCAGTACTTC. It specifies CASSSRDYEQYF.

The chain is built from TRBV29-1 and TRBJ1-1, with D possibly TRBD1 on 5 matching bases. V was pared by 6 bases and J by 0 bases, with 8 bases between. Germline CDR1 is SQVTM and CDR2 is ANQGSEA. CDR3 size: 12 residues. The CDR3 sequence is CSVGHVNTEAFF. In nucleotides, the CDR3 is TGCAGCGTCGGACACGTGAACACTGAAGCTTTCTTT.

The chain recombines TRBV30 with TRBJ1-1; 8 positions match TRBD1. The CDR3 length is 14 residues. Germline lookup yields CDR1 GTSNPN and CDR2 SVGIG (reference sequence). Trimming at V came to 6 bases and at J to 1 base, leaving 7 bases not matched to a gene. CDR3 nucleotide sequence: TGTGCCTGTGGACAGGGAGTGGGGAACACTGAAGCTTTCTTT. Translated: CACGQGVGNTEAFF.

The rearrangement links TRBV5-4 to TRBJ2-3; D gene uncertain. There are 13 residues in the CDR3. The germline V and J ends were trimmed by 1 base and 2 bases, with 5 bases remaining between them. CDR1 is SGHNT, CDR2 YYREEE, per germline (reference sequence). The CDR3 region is CASSLWATDTQYF. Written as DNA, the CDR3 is TGTGCCAGCAGCTTGTGGGCCACAGATACGCAGTATTTT.

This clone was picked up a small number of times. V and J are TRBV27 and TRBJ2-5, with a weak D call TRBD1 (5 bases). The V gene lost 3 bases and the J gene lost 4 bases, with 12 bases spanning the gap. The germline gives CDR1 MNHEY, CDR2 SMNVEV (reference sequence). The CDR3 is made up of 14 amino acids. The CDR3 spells CASSLVQVGETQYF. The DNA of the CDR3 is TGTGCCAGCAGTTTGGTACAGGTAGGAGAGACCCAGTACTTC.

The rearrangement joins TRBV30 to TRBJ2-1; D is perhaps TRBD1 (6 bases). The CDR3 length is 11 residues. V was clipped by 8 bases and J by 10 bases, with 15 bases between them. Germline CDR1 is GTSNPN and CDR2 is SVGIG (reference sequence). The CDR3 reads CAGGSGTEQFF. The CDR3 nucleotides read TGTGCCGGCGGCTCTGGGACAGAGCAGTTCTTC.

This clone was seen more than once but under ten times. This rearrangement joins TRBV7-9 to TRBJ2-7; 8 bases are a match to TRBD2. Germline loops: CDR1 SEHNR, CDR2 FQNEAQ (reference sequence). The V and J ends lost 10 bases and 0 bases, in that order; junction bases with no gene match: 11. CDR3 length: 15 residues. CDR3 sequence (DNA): TGTGCCACCCTAATAGCGGGATCCCCCTCCTACGAGCAGTACTTC. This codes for CATLIAGSPSYEQYF.

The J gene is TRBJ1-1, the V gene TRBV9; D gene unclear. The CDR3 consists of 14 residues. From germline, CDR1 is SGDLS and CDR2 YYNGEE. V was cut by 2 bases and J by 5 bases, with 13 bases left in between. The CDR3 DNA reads TGTGCCAGCAGCGTTGCGACCGCCGGGACTGAAGCTTTCTTT. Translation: CASSVATAGTEAFF.

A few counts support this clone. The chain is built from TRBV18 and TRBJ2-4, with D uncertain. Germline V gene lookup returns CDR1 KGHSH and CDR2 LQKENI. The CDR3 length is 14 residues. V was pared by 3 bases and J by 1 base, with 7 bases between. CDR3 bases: TGTGCCAGCTCACCCCCCGAGGCCAAAAACATTCAGTACTTC. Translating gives CASSPPEAKNIQYF.

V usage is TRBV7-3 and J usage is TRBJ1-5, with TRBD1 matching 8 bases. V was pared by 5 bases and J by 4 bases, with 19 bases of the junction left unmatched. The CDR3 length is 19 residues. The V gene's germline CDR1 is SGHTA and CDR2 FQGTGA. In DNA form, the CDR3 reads TGTGCCAGCAGCCCCGGACAGGGTAGGCTTGGGGCCCCAAATCAGCCCCAGCATTTT. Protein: CASSPGQGRLGAPNQPQHF.

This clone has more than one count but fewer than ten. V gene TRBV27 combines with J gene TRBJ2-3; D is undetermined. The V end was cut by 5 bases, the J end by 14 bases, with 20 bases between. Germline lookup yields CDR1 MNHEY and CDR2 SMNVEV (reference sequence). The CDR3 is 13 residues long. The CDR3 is CASSPSDPSLGYF. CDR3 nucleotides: TGTGCCAGCAGTCCGTCCGACCCGTCCCTAGGGTATTTT.

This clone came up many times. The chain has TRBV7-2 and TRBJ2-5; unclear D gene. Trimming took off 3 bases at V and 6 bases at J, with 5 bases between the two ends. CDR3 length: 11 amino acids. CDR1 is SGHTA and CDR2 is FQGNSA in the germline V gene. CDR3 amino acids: CASSFKKTQYF. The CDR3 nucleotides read TGTGCCAGCAGCTTTAAAAAGACCCAGTACTTC. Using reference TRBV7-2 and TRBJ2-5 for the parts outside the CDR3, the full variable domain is GAGVSQSPSNKVTEKGKDVELRCDPISGHTALYWYRQSLGQGLEFLIYFQGNSAPDKSGLPSDRFSAERTGGSVSTLTIQRTQQEDSAVYLCASSFKKTQYFGPGTRLLVL.

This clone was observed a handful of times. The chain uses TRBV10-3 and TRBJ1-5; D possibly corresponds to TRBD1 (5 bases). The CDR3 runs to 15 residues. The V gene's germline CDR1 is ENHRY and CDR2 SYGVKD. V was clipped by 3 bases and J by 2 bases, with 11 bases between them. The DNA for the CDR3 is TGTGCCATCAGTGATCGGGGCGCGGGCAATCAGCCCCAGCATTTT. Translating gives CAISDRGAGNQPQHF.

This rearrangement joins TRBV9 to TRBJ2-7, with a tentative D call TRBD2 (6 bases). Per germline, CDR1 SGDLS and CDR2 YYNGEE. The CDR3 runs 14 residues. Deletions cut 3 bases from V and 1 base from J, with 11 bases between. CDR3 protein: CASSGGGESYEQYF. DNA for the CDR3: TGTGCCAGCAGCGGCGGAGGGGAGTCCTACGAGCAGTACTTC.

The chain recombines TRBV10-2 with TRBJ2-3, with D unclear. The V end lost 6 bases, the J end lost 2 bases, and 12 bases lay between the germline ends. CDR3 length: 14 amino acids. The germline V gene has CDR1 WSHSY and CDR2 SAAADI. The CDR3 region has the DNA TGCGCCAGCAGCGACGCCGGGTCCACAGATACGCAGTATTTT. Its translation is CASSDAGSTDTQYF.

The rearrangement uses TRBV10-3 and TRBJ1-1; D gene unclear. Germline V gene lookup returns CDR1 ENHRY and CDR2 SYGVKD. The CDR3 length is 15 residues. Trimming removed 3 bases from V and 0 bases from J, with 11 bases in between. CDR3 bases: TGTGCCATCAGTGATCCCCGGGGAATGAACACTGAAGCTTTCTTT. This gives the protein CAISDPRGMNTEAFF.

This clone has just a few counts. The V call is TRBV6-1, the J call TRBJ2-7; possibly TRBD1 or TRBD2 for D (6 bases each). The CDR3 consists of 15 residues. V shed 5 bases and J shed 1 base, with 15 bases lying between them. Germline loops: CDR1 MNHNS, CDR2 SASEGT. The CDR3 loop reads CASSWVLGGSYEQYF. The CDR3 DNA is TGTGCCAGCAGTTGGGTCCTAGGGGGGTCCTACGAGCAGTACTTC.

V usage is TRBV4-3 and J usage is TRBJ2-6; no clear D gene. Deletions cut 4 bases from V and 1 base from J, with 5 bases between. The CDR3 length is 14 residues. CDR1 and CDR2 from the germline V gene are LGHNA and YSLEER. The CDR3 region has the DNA TGCGCCAGCAGCCCTGCTTCTGGGGCCAACGTCCTGACTTTC. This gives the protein CASSPASGANVLTF.

The CDR3 sequence is CAWSFPQGAHGELFF. In nucleotides, the CDR3 is TGTGCCTGGAGTTTTCCCCAGGGGGCTCACGGGGAGCTGTTTTTT. This chain connects TRBV30 to TRBJ2-2; 8 bases are shared with TRBD1. The V and J ends lost 2 bases and 7 bases, in that order; junction bases with no gene match: 9. The CDR3 loop spans 15 amino acids. Germline V gene sequence: CDR1 GTSNPN, CDR2 SVGIG (reference sequence).

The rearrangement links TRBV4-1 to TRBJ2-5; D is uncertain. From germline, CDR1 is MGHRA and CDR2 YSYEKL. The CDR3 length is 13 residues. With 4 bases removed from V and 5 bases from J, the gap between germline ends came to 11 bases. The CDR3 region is CASSPGPGETQYF. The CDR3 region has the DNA TGCGCCAGCAGCCCCGGGCCGGGTGAGACCCAGTACTTC.

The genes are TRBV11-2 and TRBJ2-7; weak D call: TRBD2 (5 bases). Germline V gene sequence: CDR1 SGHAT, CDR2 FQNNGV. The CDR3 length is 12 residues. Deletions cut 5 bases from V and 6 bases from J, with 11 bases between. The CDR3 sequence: CASSQLVFEQYF. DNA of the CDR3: TGTGCCAGCAGCCAACTAGTTTTCGAGCAGTACTTC.